A selection of T cell receptor beta chains follows, all from one sample in a study of neurological immune-mediated disorders. TCRdb ran MiXCR on the 5' RACE reads and lists one entry per CDR3 protein. In the table there are around 16,000 distinct CDR3 sequences, 3.5% of which are singletons. Material for sequencing was CD8+ T cells from blood. These receptors were obtained from a woman in her 40s in good health. CDR3s include the opening cysteine and the closing phenylalanine or tryptophan. The D gene is left open where the match is weak. Size is stated for part of the rows, as once, few or many counts, or as a class when the clone is expanded.

v_gene	j_gene	abundance	d_gene	CDR3nt	CDR3aa
TRBV5-6	TRBJ2-1	many	NA	TGTGCCAGCAGCTTTCTCAGCGGAGAGCAGTTCTTC	CASSFLSGEQFF
TRBV7-2	TRBJ2-2	many	TRBD2	TGTGCCAGCAGCCCAAGACTAGCGGGAGGGCCCGGGGAGCTGTTTTTT	CASSPRLAGGPGELFF
TRBV7-9	TRBJ2-1	many	NA	TGTGCCAGCGACTTCTACAATGAGCAGTTCTTC	CASDFYNEQFF
TRBV2	TRBJ2-2	many	TRBD2	TGTGCCAGCTACGGGCCGGGAGGTGCCGGGGAGCTGTTTTTT	CASYGPGGAGELFF
TRBV7-2	TRBJ2-7	many	NA	TGTGCCAGCAGCTTAAGAGGGAGGTTGGACGAGCAGTACTTC	CASSLRGRLDEQYF
TRBV6-1	TRBJ2-1	many	NA	TGTGCCAGCAGTGCAGGGGTTACTAGGAACAATGAGCAGTTCTTC	CASSAGVTRNNEQFF
TRBV7-3	TRBJ2-2	many	TRBD2	TGTGCCAGCAGGCTTGGGACTAGCGGGACTAACACCGGGGAGCTGTTTTTT	CASRLGTSGTNTGELFF
TRBV6-2/TRBV6-3	TRBJ2-5	many	TRBD1	TGTGCCAGCAGTTACGGCCGGGACAGCTACTTC	CASSYGRDSYF
TRBV12-3/TRBV12-4	TRBJ1-5	many	NA	TGTGCCAGCAGTCTCAGGGGCAATCAGCCCCAGCATTTT	CASSLRGNQPQHF
TRBV9	TRBJ2-2	many	NA	TGTGCCAGCAGCCCCGACAGTGACACCGGGGAGCTGTTTTTT	CASSPDSDTGELFF
TRBV28	TRBJ1-3	medium-sized	TRBD1	TGTGCCAGCAGTTTTTCCCTGACAGGGGGCGGAAACACCATATATTTT	CASSFSLTGGGNTIYF
TRBV20-1	TRBJ2-7	medium-sized	NA	TGCAGTGCTAGAAGGGGCTACGAGCAGTACTTC	CSARRGYEQYF
TRBV9	TRBJ1-1	many	TRBD1	TGTGCCAGCAGCCTCTGGGGGACAGGGAACACTGAAGCTTTCTTT	CASSLWGTGNTEAFF
TRBV7-8	TRBJ2-7	many	TRBD2	TGTGCCAGCAGCCCAGAGCCGGTGGGGCTAGCGGGAGCCGAGCAGTACTTC	CASSPEPVGLAGAEQYF
TRBV5-1	TRBJ2-7	many	NA	TGCGCCAGCAGCTTTGGACAGCGACTGTACGAGCAGTACTTC	CASSFGQRLYEQYF
TRBV28	TRBJ2-1	many	TRBD2	TGTGCCAGCAGCCCTCTCAGGGGCGGGAGGCGAGGTGAGCAGTTCTTC	CASSPLRGGRRGEQFF
TRBV20-1	TRBJ2-2	many	TRBD1	TGCAGTGCTAGAGATGGGGACAGGGACACCGGGGAGCTGTTTTTT	CSARDGDRDTGELFF
TRBV29-1	TRBJ2-3	many	NA	TGCAGCGTTCACCCCACGGGAACACCCGTTTTTGGGGTAGGAGATACGCAGTATTTT	CSVHPTGTPVFGVGDTQYF
TRBV12-3/TRBV12-4	TRBJ2-5	medium-sized	NA	TGTGCCAGCAGTTTTTCAACAGAGATTCAAGAGACCCAGTACTTC	CASSFSTEIQETQYF
TRBV4-1	TRBJ2-7	many	TRBD2	TGCGCCAGCAGCCCCCGGGTAGCGGGCACTCGTGGGGAGCAGTACTTC	CASSPRVAGTRGEQYF
TRBV5-5	TRBJ1-1	many	NA	TGTGCCAGCAGCCCGGAATCGGTTGGGGCGGACACTGAAGCTTTCTTT	CASSPESVGADTEAFF
TRBV5-1	TRBJ2-1	many	NA	TGCGCCAGCAGCTTGGCGGCTGAACCCCCGGGCAATGAGCAGTTCTTC	CASSLAAEPPGNEQFF
TRBV7-6	TRBJ2-7	many	TRBD1	TGTGCCAGCAGCCCACCGGGACAGGGTAACCACGAGCAGTACTTC	CASSPPGQGNHEQYF
TRBV25-1	TRBJ1-4	many	NA	TGTGCCAGCAGTGAAAAAAGGGGGATAATCGAAAAACTGTTTTTT	CASSEKRGIIEKLFF
TRBV5-4	TRBJ2-3	many	NA	TGTGCCAGCTTCTTAAAGGAGGGCGACACGCAGTATTTT	CASFLKEGDTQYF
TRBV29-1	TRBJ1-2	many	NA	TGCAGCGTTGTTCCGAATTACTATGGCTACACCTTC	CSVVPNYYGYTF
TRBV27	TRBJ1-5	many	TRBD1	TGTGCCAGCAGTTTATTAGGGGGCCCTAATCAGCCCCAGCATTTT	CASSLLGGPNQPQHF
TRBV14	TRBJ2-1	many	NA	TGTGCCAGCAGCCATTTGGGGGCCCCTGCCTACAATGAGCAGTTCTTC	CASSHLGAPAYNEQFF
TRBV12-3/TRBV12-4	TRBJ2-1	many	TRBD2	TGTGCCAGCAGTCCCCACGGCCAGCGGGGATCTAATGAGCAGTTCTTC	CASSPHGQRGSNEQFF
TRBV6-5	TRBJ1-2	many	NA	TGTGCCAGCAGTTACATGTCAGGGCAAGGCTACACCTTC	CASSYMSGQGYTF
TRBV29-1	TRBJ1-2	many	NA	TGCAGCGTGATAGAGGCCGAGGGGTCTAACTATGGCTACACCTTC	CSVIEAEGSNYGYTF
TRBV20-1	TRBJ2-5	many	TRBD2	TGCAGTGCTAGAGGGTTGGAGCGGGAGGAAGCGCAAGAGACCCAGTACTTC	CSARGLEREEAQETQYF
TRBV4-1	TRBJ2-7	many	NA	TGCGCCAGCAGCCGAGCCCCGGGAAACTCTTACGAGCAGTACTTC	CASSRAPGNSYEQYF
TRBV14	TRBJ2-7	many	NA	TGTGCCAGCAGCCTGGGGTTTTCAACCACCTACGAGCAGTACTTC	CASSLGFSTTYEQYF
TRBV27	TRBJ2-1	many	TRBD2	TGTGCCAGCAGTCCGATAACGGGGGGTATGGAGCAGTTCTTC	CASSPITGGMEQFF
TRBV6-1	TRBJ2-3	many	TRBD2	TGTGCCAGCAGCCTCACGCGGGAGCCAAACACAGATACGCAGTATTTT	CASSLTREPNTDTQYF
TRBV7-9	TRBJ1-1	many	TRBD1	TGTGCCAGCAGCCCCAGGGGGCAGGGATGGGACACTGAAGCTTTCTTT	CASSPRGQGWDTEAFF
TRBV9	TRBJ1-1	many	TRBD1	TGTGCCAGCAGCGTAGGGGACAGGGGTGGAGAAGCTTTCTTT	CASSVGDRGGEAFF
TRBV7-9	TRBJ1-1	many	NA	TGTGCCAGCAGCCCGGGCGGGGCGGGCACTGAAGCTTTCTTT	CASSPGGAGTEAFF
TRBV29-1	TRBJ2-1	many	NA	TGCAGCGTTGTTGGGAATGAGCAGTTCTTC	CSVVGNEQFF
TRBV14	TRBJ1-4	medium-sized	NA	TGTGCCAGCAGCCCGGGACTTTATGAAAAACTGTTTTTT	CASSPGLYEKLFF
TRBV28	TRBJ2-3	many	TRBD2	TGTGCCAGCAGCTTGGGGACTAGCGGGAGATTCACAGATACGCAGTATTTT	CASSLGTSGRFTDTQYF
TRBV5-1	TRBJ2-7	many	NA	TGCGCCAGCAGCTTGGCGACTGCCCGAGGGTACGAGCAGTACTTC	CASSLATARGYEQYF
TRBV7-2	TRBJ1-1	many	NA	TGTGCCAGCAGCTCCTCCGAGGGGGATCTAAACACTGAAGCTTTCTTT	CASSSSEGDLNTEAFF
TRBV5-1	TRBJ2-1	many	TRBD1	TGCGCCAGCAGCTTGGAGGACAGGGACTACAATGAGCAGTTCTTC	CASSLEDRDYNEQFF
TRBV20-1	TRBJ2-2	medium-sized	NA	TGCAGTGCCACTCCTCTAGGGACCGACACCGGGGAGCTGTTTTTT	CSATPLGTDTGELFF
TRBV12-3/TRBV12-4	TRBJ1-1	NA	NA	TGTGCCAGCAGGGGCACTGAAGCTTTCTTT	CASRGTEAFF
TRBV29-1	TRBJ1-2	many	NA	TGCAGCGTTGAAGATCCGTCCGGCCAGCCATACTATGGCTACACCTTC	CSVEDPSGQPYYGYTF
TRBV5-1	TRBJ2-1	many	TRBD2	TGCGCCAGCAGCTTGGTGGGCGGGAGGAATGAGCAGTTCTTC	CASSLVGGRNEQFF